The sequence of this TCR beta chain was determined in a study of cytomegalovirus exposure and HLA in healthy donors. The CDR3 is 13 residues long. CDR1 MNHNS and CDR2 SASEGT come from the germline V gene. V gave up 8 bases and J gave up 2 bases, with 13 bases separating them. Both 60 Vbeta primers and 13 Jbeta primers went into the PCR. Only in-frame clones appear in the TCRdb table, and some are missing; sequencing was by immunoSEQ multiplex PCR. The sample has tens of thousands of clones; 65% to 85% are singletons. The chain recombines TRBV6-1 with TRBJ2-7, with D maybe TRBD2 (7 bases). This TCR came from a man aged 45-60 years in good health and CMV-seronegative. Sequenced: PBMCs. CDR3 bases: TGTGCCAGCGGGGAGGGGGACCCCTACGAGCAGTACTTC. Protein: CASGEGDPYEQYF.